This TCR beta chain is drawn from a study of CD4 T cells in relation to SARS-CoV-2 and coronaviruses. CD4+ T cells from unexposed donors were obtained before the COVID-19 pandemic (2011-2018). After around nine days of culture, CD4+ T cells were isolated. Repertoires were generated with immunoSEQ multiplex PCR, while TCRdb's copy carries only in-frame clones and drops some. The sample shows 15,000 to 20,000 clones, 75% to 85% of them seen only once. Germline values: CDR1 SGHDN, CDR2 FVKESK. V trimming: 1 base; J trimming: 4 bases; junction bases outside the gene matches: 3. The CDR3 extends over 14 amino acids. Remarks on this clone: Its antigen remains unidentified.

This TCR came from a human donor in good health. The chain combines TRBV14 with TRBJ2-5; the match to TRBD1 covers 7 bases. Input material: CD4+ T cells from PBMCs, cultured in vitro. CDR3 amino acids: CASSQVTGIETQYF. The CDR3 region has the DNA TGTGCCAGCAGCCAAGTGACAGGGATAGAGACCCAGTACTTC.